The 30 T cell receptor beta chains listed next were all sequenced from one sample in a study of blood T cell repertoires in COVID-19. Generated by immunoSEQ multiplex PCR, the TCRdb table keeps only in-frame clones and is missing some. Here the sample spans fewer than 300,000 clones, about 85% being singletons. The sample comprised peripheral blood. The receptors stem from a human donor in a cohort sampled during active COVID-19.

This chain's CDR3 is CASSVATSGSFNEQFF. In nucleotides, the CDR3 is TGTGCCAGCAGCGTAGCGACTAGCGGGAGCTTCAATGAGCAGTTCTTC. The chain employs TRBV9 and TRBJ2-1; TRBD2 matches at 12 bases. Germline CDR1 SGDLS, CDR2 YYNGEE. CDR3 length: 16 amino acids. Unmatched junction bases numbered 4, after V lost 0 bases and J lost 6 bases.

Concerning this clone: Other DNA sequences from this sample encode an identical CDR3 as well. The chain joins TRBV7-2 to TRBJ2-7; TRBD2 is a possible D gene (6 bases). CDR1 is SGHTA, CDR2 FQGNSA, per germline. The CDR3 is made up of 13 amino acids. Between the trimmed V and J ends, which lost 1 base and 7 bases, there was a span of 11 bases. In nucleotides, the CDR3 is TGTGCCAGCAGCTTAGGCGCGGGGCGGGAGCAGTACTTC. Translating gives CASSLGAGREQYF.

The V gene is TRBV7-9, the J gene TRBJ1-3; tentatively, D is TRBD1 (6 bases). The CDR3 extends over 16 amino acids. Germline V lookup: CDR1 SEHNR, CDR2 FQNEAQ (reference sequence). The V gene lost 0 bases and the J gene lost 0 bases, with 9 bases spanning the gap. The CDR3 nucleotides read TGTGCCAGCAGCTTAGCTGGGGGCCTCTCTGGAAACACCATATATTTT. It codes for CASSLAGGLSGNTIYF.

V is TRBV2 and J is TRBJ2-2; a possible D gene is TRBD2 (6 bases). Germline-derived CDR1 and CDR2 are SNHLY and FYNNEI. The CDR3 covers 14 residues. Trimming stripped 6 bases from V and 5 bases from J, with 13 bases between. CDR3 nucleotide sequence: TGTGCCAGCAGGGGGGACTCGGGGACCGGGGAGCTGTTTTTT. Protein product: CASRGDSGTGELFF.

CDR3 protein: CASSLADRVRPNYGYTF. CDR3 in DNA: TGTGCCAGCAGCTTGGCCGACAGGGTGCGCCCAAACTATGGCTACACCTTC. The chain is built from TRBV5-8 and TRBJ1-2, with 7 bases fitting TRBD1. J gave up 2 bases and V 0 bases, and 10 bases lay outside the gene matches. The CDR3 sequence is 17 residues long. Looked up from germline, CDR1 is SGHTS and CDR2 is YDEGEE.

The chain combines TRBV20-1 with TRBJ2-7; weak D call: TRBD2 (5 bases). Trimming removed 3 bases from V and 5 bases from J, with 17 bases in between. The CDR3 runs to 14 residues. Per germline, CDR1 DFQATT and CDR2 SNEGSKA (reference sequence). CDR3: CSASEEVQIDEQYF. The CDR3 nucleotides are TGCAGTGCTAGTGAGGAGGTCCAAATCGACGAGCAGTACTTC.

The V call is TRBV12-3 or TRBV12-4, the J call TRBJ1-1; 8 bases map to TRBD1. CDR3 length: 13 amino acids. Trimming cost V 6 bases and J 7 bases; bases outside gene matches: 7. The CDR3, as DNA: TGTGCCAGCAGATACCGGGACAGGTATGAAGCTTTCTTT. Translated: CASRYRDRYEAFF.

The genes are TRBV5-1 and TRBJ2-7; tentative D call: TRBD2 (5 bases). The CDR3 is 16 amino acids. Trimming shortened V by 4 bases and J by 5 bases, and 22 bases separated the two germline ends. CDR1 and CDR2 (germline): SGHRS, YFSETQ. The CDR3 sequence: CASSKVAGPYADEQYF. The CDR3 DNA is TGCGCCAGCAGCAAGGTGGCGGGCCCCTACGCGGACGAGCAGTACTTC.

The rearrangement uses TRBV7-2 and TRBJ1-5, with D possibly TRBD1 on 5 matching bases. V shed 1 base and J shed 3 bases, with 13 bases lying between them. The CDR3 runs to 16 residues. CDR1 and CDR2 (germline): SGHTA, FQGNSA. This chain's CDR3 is CASSLEWRGFNQPQHF. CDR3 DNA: TGTGCCAGCAGCTTAGAGTGGCGGGGGTTCAATCAGCCCCAGCATTTT.

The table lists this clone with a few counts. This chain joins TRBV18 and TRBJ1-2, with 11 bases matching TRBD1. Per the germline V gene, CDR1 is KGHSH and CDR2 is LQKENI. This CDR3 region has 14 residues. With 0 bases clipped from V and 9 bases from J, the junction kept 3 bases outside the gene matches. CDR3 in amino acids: CASSPPGQGASYTF. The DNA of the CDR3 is TGTGCCAGCTCACCACCCGGACAGGGGGCAAGCTACACCTTC.

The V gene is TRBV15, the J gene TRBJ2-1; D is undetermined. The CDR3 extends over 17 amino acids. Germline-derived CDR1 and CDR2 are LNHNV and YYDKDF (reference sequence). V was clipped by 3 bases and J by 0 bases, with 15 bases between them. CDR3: CATSSHLNSLSYNEQFF. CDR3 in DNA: TGTGCCACCAGCAGTCACCTAAACAGTCTCTCCTACAATGAGCAGTTCTTC.

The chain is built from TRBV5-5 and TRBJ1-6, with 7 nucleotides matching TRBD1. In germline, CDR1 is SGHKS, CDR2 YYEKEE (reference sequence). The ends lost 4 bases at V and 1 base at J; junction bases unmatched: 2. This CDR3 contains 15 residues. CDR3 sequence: CASSPGGSYNSPLHF. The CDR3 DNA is TGTGCCAGCAGCCCAGGGGGATCCTATAATTCACCCCTCCACTTT.

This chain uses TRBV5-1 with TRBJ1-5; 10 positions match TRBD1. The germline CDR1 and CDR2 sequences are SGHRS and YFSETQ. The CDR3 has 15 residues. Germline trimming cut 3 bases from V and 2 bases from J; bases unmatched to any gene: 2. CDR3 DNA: TGCGCCAGCAGCTATGGGACAGGGGGCAATCAGCCCCAGCATTTT. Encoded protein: CASSYGTGGNQPQHF.

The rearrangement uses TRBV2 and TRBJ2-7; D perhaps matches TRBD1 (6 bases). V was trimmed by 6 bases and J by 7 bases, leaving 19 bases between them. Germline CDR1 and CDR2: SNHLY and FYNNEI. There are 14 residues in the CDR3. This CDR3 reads CASRPTGSPGEQYF. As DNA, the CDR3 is TGTGCCAGCAGGCCGACAGGAAGCCCAGGGGAGCAGTACTTC.

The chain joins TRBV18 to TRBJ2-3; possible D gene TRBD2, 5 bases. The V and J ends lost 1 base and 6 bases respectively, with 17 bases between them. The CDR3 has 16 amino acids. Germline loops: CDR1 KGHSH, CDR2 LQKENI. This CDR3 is CASSPQDSALYDTQYF. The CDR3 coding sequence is TGTGCCAGCTCACCACAGGACTCCGCCCTTTATGATACGCAGTATTTT. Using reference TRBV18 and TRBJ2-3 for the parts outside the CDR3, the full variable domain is NAGVMQNPRHLVRRRGQEARLRCSPMKGHSHVYWYRQLPEEGLKFMVYLQKENIIDESGMPKERFSAEFPKEGPSILRIQQVVRGDSAAYFCASSPQDSALYDTQYFGPGTRLTVL.

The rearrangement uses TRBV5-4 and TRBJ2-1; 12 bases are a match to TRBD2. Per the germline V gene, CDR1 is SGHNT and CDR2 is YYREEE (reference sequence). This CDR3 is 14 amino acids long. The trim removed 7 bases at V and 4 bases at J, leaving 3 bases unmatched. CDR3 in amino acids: CASLAGGGYNEQFF. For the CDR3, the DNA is TGTGCCAGCCTAGCGGGAGGGGGTTACAATGAGCAGTTCTTC.

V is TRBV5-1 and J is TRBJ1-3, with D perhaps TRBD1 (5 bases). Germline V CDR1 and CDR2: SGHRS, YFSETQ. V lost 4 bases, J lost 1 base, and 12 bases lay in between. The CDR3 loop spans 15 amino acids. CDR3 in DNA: TGCGCCAGCAGCCCCCCGGGGGGATCTGGAAACACCATATATTTT. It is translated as CASSPPGGSGNTIYF.

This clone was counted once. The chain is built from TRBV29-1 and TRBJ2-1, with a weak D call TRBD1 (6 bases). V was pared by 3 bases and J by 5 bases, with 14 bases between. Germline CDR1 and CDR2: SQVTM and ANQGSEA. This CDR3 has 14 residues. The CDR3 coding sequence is TGCAGCGTTGAGGGGCAGGGGAGAAACAATGAGCAGTTCTTC. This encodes CSVEGQGRNNEQFF.

DNA for the CDR3: TGTGCCACCAGCAGTCCGGGACACCTCAACACTGAAGCTTTCTTT. It is translated as CATSSPGHLNTEAFF. This chain links TRBV15 with TRBJ1-1; tentatively, D is TRBD1 (6 bases). The CDR3 totals 15 residues. From germline, CDR1 is LNHNV and CDR2 YYDKDF (reference sequence). The germline V and J ends were trimmed by 3 bases and 2 bases, with 13 bases remaining between them.

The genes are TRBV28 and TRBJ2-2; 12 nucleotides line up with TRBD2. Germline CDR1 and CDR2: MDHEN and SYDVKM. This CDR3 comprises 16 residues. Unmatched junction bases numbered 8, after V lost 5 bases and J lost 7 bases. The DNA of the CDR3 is TGTGCCAGCAGTCAGACTAGCGGGAGTCCCGGCGGGGAGCTGTTTTTT. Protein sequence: CASSQTSGSPGGELFF.

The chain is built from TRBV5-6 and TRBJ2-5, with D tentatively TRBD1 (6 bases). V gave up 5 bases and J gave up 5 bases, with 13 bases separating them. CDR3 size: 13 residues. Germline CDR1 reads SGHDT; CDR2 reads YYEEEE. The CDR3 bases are TGTGCCAGCAGTTTAGACAGGATGGAGACCCAGTACTTC. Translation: CASSLDRMETQYF.

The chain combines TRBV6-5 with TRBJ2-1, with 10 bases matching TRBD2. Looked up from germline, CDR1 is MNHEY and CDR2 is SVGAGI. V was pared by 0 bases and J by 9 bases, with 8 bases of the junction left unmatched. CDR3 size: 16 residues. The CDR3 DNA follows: TGTGCCAGCAGTTACTCCGCATCGAGCGGGAGGGTTGAGCAGTTCTTC. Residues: CASSYSASSGRVEQFF.

The DNA for the CDR3 is TGTGCCAGCAGCCTTCTAGCGGGAGTACAAGATACGCAGTATTTT. This sequence encodes CASSLLAGVQDTQYF. The chain combines TRBV9 with TRBJ2-3; 10 bases agree with TRBD2. V lost 4 bases, J lost 5 bases, and 7 bases stayed unmatched. The V gene's germline CDR1 is SGDLS and CDR2 YYNGEE. This CDR3 is built from 15 residues.

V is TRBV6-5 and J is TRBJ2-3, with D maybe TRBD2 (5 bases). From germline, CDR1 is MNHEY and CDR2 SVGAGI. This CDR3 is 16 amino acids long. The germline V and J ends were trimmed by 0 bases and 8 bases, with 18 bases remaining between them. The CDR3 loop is CASSYSRKTGSSTQYF. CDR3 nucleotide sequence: TGTGCCAGCAGTTACTCCAGGAAGACGGGGAGCAGTACGCAGTATTTT.

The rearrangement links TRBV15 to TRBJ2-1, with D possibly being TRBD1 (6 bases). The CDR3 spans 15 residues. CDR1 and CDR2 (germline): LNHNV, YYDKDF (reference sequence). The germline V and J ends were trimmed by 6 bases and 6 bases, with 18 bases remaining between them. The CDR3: CATSRGLDRSNEQFF. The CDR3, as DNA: TGTGCCACCAGTCGTGGACTCGACAGGTCCAATGAGCAGTTCTTC.

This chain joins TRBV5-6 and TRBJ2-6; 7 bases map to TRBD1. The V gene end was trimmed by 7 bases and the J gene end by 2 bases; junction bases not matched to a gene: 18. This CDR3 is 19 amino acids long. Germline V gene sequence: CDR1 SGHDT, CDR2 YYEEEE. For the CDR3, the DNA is TGTGCCAGCTCCCAACCCCGGGACAGCCAAAGTGCTGGGGCCAACGTCCTGACTTTC. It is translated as CASSQPRDSQSAGANVLTF. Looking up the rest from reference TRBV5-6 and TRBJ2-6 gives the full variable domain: DAGVTQSPTHLIKTRGQQVTLRCSPKSGHDTVSWYQQALGQGPQFIFQYYEEEERQRGNFPDRFSGHQFPNYSSELNVNALLLGDSALYLCASSQPRDSQSAGANVLTFGAGSRLTVL.

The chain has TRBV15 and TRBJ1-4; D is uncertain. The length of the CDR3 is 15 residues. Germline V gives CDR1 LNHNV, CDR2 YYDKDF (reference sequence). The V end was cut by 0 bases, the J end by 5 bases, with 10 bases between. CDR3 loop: CATSRDLGENEKLFF. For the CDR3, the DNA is TGTGCCACCAGCAGAGATCTAGGAGAGAATGAAAAACTGTTTTTT. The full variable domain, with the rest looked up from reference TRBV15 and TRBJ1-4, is DAMVIQNPRYQVTQFGKPVTLSCSQTLNHNVMYWYQQKSSQAPKLLFHYYDKDFNNEADTPDNFQSRRPNTSFCFLDIRSPGLGDTAMYLCATSRDLGENEKLFFGSGTQLSVL.

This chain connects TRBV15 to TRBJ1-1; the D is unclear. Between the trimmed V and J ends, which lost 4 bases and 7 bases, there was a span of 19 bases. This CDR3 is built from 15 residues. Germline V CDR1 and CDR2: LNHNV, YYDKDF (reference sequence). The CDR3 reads CATSKRMAAYNEAFF. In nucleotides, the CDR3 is TGTGCCACCAGCAAGAGGATGGCGGCGTATAATGAAGCTTTCTTT.

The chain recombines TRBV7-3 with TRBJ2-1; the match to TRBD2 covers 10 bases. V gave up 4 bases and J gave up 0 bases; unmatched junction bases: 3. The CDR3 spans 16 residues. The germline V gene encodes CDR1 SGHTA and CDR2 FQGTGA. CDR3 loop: CASSSWTSGSYNEQFF. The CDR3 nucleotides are TGTGCCAGCAGCTCCTGGACTAGCGGCTCCTACAATGAGCAGTTCTTC.

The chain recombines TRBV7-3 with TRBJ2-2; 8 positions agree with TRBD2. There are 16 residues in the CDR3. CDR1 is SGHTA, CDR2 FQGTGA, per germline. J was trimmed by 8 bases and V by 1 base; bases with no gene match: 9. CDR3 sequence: CASSLSGGRSAGELFF. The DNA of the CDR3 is TGTGCCAGCAGCTTAAGTGGCGGGAGGTCTGCGGGGGAGCTGTTTTTT.